One sample yielded the 11 T cell receptor beta chains listed below, sequenced in a study of regulatory T cells in long-lasting Graves disease. CDR3-region Arm-PCR and iRepertoire HTBI primers produced the TCR beta libraries. MiXCR, applied by TCRdb to the multiplex PCR reads, yields one record per CDR3 protein. Here the sample spans roughly 400,000 distinct CDR3 sequences, about a sixth being singletons. Time point: newly diagnosed GD, antithyroid drugs for less than 3 months. Preparation of the TCR library used RNA extracted from PBMCs. These data were likewise used in another study, on T cells in Graves' hyperthyroidism and ophthalmopathy.

Sequenced here: peripheral blood mononuclear cells (PBMCs), sampled at new diagnosis, from a patient treated with antithyroid drugs. The receptors were sampled from a woman aged 18 to 35 with Graves disease.

The rearrangement uses TRBV7-2 and TRBJ2-7, with 12 nucleotides matching TRBD1. The germline V gene has CDR1 SGHTA and CDR2 FQGNSA. The CDR3 is 19 residues long. With V trimmed by 3 bases and J by 2 bases, 14 bases remained unmatched. The CDR3 DNA reads as TGTGCCAGCAGCTTGGGAGGAGGGACAGGGGGCGCATTAACCTACGAGCAGTACTTC. The encoded protein is CASSLGGGTGGALTYEQYF.

The chain is built from TRBV4-3 and TRBJ2-3, with 8 bases aligning to TRBD1. CDR1 and CDR2 from the germline V gene are LGHNA and YSLEER. The CDR3 is 16 amino acids. The V gene end was trimmed by 0 bases and the J gene end by 6 bases; junction bases not matched to a gene: 8. The CDR3 protein is CASSQEASRGLDTQYF. In DNA, the CDR3 is TGCGCCAGCAGCCAAGAGGCGAGCAGGGGGCTGGATACGCAGTATTTT.

In this sample, this clonotype turned up a few times. This sequence joins TRBV29-1 and TRBJ2-4; 10 bases are a match to TRBD2. Germline CDR1 is SQVTM and CDR2 is ANQGSEA. J lost 5 bases, V lost 5 bases, and 3 bases had no gene match. The CDR3 length is 13 residues. The CDR3 spells CSVLAGDQNIQYF. CDR3 coding DNA: TGCAGCGTTCTAGCGGGAGACCAAAACATTCAGTACTTC.

To note about this clonotype: A much larger clone lies one base from this, so it may be a read error. V is TRBV2 and J is TRBJ2-2; D perhaps matches TRBD1 (5 bases). The CDR3 extends over 13 amino acids. Per germline, CDR1 SNHLY and CDR2 FYNNEI. V gave up 8 bases and J gave up 7 bases, with 14 bases separating them. CDR3 in DNA: TGTGCCAGCCAGTGGACAACAAGCGGGGAGCTGTTTTTT. Translation gives CASQWTTSGELFF.

This clonotype was counted between two and nine times. The chain joins TRBV7-8 to TRBJ2-2; 13 nucleotides line up with TRBD2. The junction had 9 bases not matched to a gene; V was cut back by 1 base and J by 4 bases. CDR1 and CDR2 from the germline V gene are SGHVS and FQNEAQ. CDR3 length: 19 amino acids. CDR3 coding DNA: TGTGCCAGCAGCTTAGTTAGGACTAGCGGGAGAAGAGTCACCGGGGAGCTGTTTTTT. Translation gives CASSLVRTSGRRVTGELFF. Full variable domain (missing parts from reference TRBV7-8 and TRBJ2-2): GAGVSQSPRYKVAKRGQDVALRCDPISGHVSLFWYQQALGQGPEFLTYFQNEAQLDKSGLPSDRFFAERPEGSVSTLKIQRTQQEDSAVYLCASSLVRTSGRRVTGELFFGEGSRLTVL.

The chain is built from TRBV7-2 and TRBJ2-1; 14 bases map to TRBD2. Trimming at V came to 1 base and at J to 7 bases, leaving 6 bases not matched to a gene. The germline V gene encodes CDR1 SGHTA and CDR2 FQGNSA. The CDR3 extends over 17 amino acids. As DNA, the CDR3 is TGTGCCAGCAGCTTAGGGGCGGGACTAGCGGGAGTTAATGAGCAGTTCTTC. This codes for CASSLGAGLAGVNEQFF.

Concerning this clonotype itself: Given a much more abundant clone one base away, this may be a read error. CDR3 loop: CGSGLVLQRGSSYEQYF. The CDR3 nucleotides read TGTGGTAGTGGTTTGGTACTCCAGCGGGGCAGCTCCTACGAGCAGTACTTC. This rearrangement joins TRBV12-5 to TRBJ2-3; 7 bases agree with TRBD2. The J call may be wrong; the DNA end is better matched by TRBJ2-7. This CDR3 has 17 amino acids. CDR1 LGHNT and CDR2 FRNRAP come from the germline V gene.

This clonotype showed up many times. The rearrangement links TRBV2 to TRBJ2-1; tentatively, D is TRBD2 (7 bases). This CDR3 has 15 residues. Germline V CDR1 and CDR2: SNHLY, FYNNEI. V shed 4 bases and J shed 8 bases, with 18 bases lying between them. The CDR3 here is CASSVGGAGEDEQFF. The DNA for the CDR3 is TGTGCCAGCAGTGTTGGGGGGGCAGGGGAGGATGAGCAGTTCTTC.

A remark on this clonotype: This may be a read error, as it is one base from a much larger clone. This chain uses TRBV24-1 with TRBJ1-5; D is unclear. The CDR3 sequence is 15 residues long. CDR1 is KGHDR, CDR2 SFDVKD, per germline. As DNA, the CDR3 is TGTGCCACCAGTGATCCCATGTCTGGGGATCAGCCCAAGCATTTT. Protein sequence: CATSDPMSGDQPKHF.

This clonotype occurred many times. The chain links TRBV7-8 to TRBJ2-7; 11 positions match TRBD2. The CDR3 spans 16 residues. Germline CDR1 SGHVS, CDR2 FQNEAQ. V was pared by 0 bases and J by 3 bases, with 4 bases of the junction left unmatched. CDR3 amino acids: CASSLATSGMLYEQYF. CDR3 bases: TGTGCCAGCAGCTTAGCGACTAGCGGGATGCTCTACGAGCAGTACTTC.

This clonotype appeared many times. The chain carries TRBV28 and TRBJ2-3; either TRBD1 or TRBD2 may fit D (7 bases each). CDR1 is MDHEN, CDR2 SYDVKM, per germline. The CDR3 sequence is 15 residues long. V shed 6 bases and J shed 2 bases, with 15 bases lying between them. The CDR3 region is CASSRQGGNTDTQYF. DNA of the CDR3: TGTGCCAGCAGCCGACAGGGAGGGAACACAGATACGCAGTATTTT.